The 12 T cell receptor beta chains listed next were all sequenced from one sample in a study of control samples from healthy donors and cancer patients. TCRdb's table, derived via immunoSEQ multiplex PCR, lists solely in-frame clones and lacks some. The data contain some 140,000 clones, about 88% of them seen just once; the ten biggest clones take up around 8.2%. The sequenced material came from blood. These receptors were taken from a woman aged 25 to 39 in good health.

This clone was counted a few times. The chain carries TRBV11-3 and TRBJ2-2, with unresolved D. Looked up from germline, CDR1 is SGHNT and CDR2 is YENEEA. Trimming left V 3 bases short and J 4 bases short, with 12 bases between. The CDR3 has 15 residues. In DNA form, the CDR3 reads TGTGCCAGCAGCTTGAGTGGGGTGAGCACCGGGGAGCTGTTTTTT. The encoded protein is CASSLSGVSTGELFF.

The rearrangement links TRBV11-1 to TRBJ1-1; D is perhaps TRBD1 (5 bases). The CDR3 is 16 amino acids. CDR1 is SGHAT and CDR2 is FQDESV in the germline V gene (reference sequence). Deletions cut 5 bases from V and 4 bases from J, with 20 bases between. The CDR3 region has the DNA TGTGCCAGCAGCGCCGGGGGGGTCAGATCGGTCACTGAAGCTTTCTTT. Protein sequence: CASSAGGVRSVTEAFF. Full variable domain (rest looked up from reference TRBV11-1 and TRBJ1-1): EAEVAQSPRYKITEKSQAVAFWCDPISGHATLYWYRQILGQGPELLVQFQDESVVDDSQLPKDRFSAERLKGVDSTLKIQPAELGDSAMYLCASSAGGVRSVTEAFFGQGTRLTVV.

The CDR3 sequence is CASSKVSGEETQYF. Here the CDR3 DNA reads TGTGCCAGCAGCAAAGTAAGCGGGGAGGAGACCCAGTACTTC. This sequence joins TRBV21-1 and TRBJ2-5; the table's D call, TRBD2, was not checked against the DNA. TRBV21-1 is labeled a pseudogene. This CDR3 spans 14 amino acids.

This clone was picked up a small number of times. This chain joins TRBV5-1 and TRBJ2-3; TRBD2 is a possible D gene (6 bases). Germline lookup yields CDR1 SGHRS and CDR2 YFSETQ. Trimming removed 0 bases from V and 5 bases from J, with 10 bases in between. The CDR3 loop spans 14 amino acids. For the CDR3, the DNA is TGCGCCAGCAGCTTGGCTAGCGTTGGAGATACGCAGTATTTT. It specifies CASSLASVGDTQYF.

This chain links TRBV19 with TRBJ1-2; D is unresolved. Trimming took off 7 bases at V and 7 bases at J, with 13 bases between the two ends. The germline V gene encodes CDR1 LNHDA and CDR2 SQIVND (reference sequence). The CDR3 has 12 amino acids. CDR3 sequence: CASNSAHVGYTF. CDR3 DNA: TGTGCCAGTAATTCAGCCCACGTTGGCTACACCTTC.

The chain couples TRBV27 to TRBJ2-4; D perhaps matches TRBD1 (5 bases). Trimming took off 0 bases at V and 6 bases at J, with 6 bases between the two ends. CDR3 length: 13 residues. Per germline, CDR1 MNHEY and CDR2 SMNVEV (reference sequence). The CDR3 loop is CASSLSRVNIQYF. The CDR3 coding sequence is TGTGCCAGCAGTTTATCCAGGGTAAACATTCAGTACTTC.

The V and J genes are TRBV19 and TRBJ2-2; TRBD2 agrees at 8 bases. V lost 5 bases to trimming and J lost 3 bases; unmatched junction nucleotides: 8. Germline assignment: CDR1 LNHDA and CDR2 SQIVND (reference sequence). The CDR3 runs to 16 residues. This CDR3 is CASSRISGDYTGELFF. In DNA, the CDR3 is TGTGCCAGTAGTCGGATTAGCGGGGATTACACCGGGGAGCTGTTTTTT. Using reference TRBV19 and TRBJ2-2 for the parts outside the CDR3, the full variable domain is DGGITQSPKYLFRKEGQNVTLSCEQNLNHDAMYWYRQDPGQGLRLIYYSQIVNDFQKGDIAEGYSVSREKKESFPLTVTSAQKNPTAFYLCASSRISGDYTGELFFGEGSRLTVL.

The CDR3 region is CAWRQLAGQEQFF. DNA for the CDR3: TGTGCCTGGAGGCAGCTAGCGGGACAGGAGCAGTTCTTC. This sequence joins TRBV30 and TRBJ2-1; 9 bases align to TRBD2. CDR3 length: 13 residues. CDR1 and CDR2 (germline): GTSNPN, SVGIG (reference sequence). V was pared by 3 bases and J by 10 bases, with 7 bases of the junction left unmatched.

The chain uses TRBV28 and TRBJ2-1; the match to TRBD2 covers 13 bases. This CDR3 region has 14 residues. Germline V lookup: CDR1 MDHEN, CDR2 SYDVKM. V was pared by 6 bases and J by 7 bases, with 3 bases of the junction left unmatched. Here the CDR3 reads CASRPGLAGNEQFF. The DNA of the CDR3 is TGTGCCAGCAGACCGGGACTAGCGGGAAATGAGCAGTTCTTC.

This chain connects TRBV7-9 to TRBJ1-1, with D possibly TRBD1 on 6 matching bases. Trimming cost V 0 bases and J 5 bases, with 16 bases left between them. Germline V gene data show CDR1 as SEHNR and CDR2 as FQNEAQ (reference sequence). The CDR3 sequence is 16 residues long. The CDR3 loop reads CASSLARQAAGTEAFF. The CDR3, as DNA: TGTGCCAGCAGCTTAGCCAGACAGGCAGCCGGTACTGAAGCTTTCTTT.

This sequence joins TRBV5-4 and TRBJ2-6; no clear D. The CDR3 covers 14 residues. The V and J ends lost 4 bases and 0 bases respectively, with 5 bases between them. Germline CDR1 is SGHNT and CDR2 is YYREEE (reference sequence). This CDR3 reads CASSPTSGANVLTF. DNA of the CDR3: TGTGCCAGCAGCCCAACCTCTGGGGCCAACGTCCTGACTTTC.

DNA for the CDR3: TGTGCCAGCAGTGAAATGCTGGGGGGCAATCAGCCCCAGCATTTT. This gives the protein CASSEMLGGNQPQHF. The rearrangement uses TRBV2 and TRBJ1-5; D might be TRBD1 (5 bases). The CDR3 has 15 amino acids. The V gene lost 2 bases and the J gene lost 2 bases, with 10 bases spanning the gap. Looked up from germline, CDR1 is SNHLY and CDR2 is FYNNEI.